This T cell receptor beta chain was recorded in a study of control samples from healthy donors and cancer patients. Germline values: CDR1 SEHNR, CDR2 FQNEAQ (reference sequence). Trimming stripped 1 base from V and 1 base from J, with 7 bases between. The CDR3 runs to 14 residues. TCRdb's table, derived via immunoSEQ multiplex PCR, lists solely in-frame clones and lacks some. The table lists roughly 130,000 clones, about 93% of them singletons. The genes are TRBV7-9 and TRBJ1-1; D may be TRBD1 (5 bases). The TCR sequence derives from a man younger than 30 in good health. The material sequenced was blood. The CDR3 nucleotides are TGTGCCAGCAGCTTAGGACAGACGAACACTGAAGCTTTCTTT. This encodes CASSLGQTNTEAFF.